Each of the 7 T cell receptor beta chains below was sequenced from the same sample in a study of cytomegalovirus exposure and HLA in healthy donors. The PCR used 60 Vbeta and 13 Jbeta primers. Here immunoSEQ multiplex PCR was the method, and the copy in TCRdb shows in-frame clones only, minus some. Of over 95,000 clones in the sample, around 77% were seen once. Sequencing was done on a sample of PBMCs. The receptor source for this set is a man aged 40-55 years in good health and CMV-seronegative.

The V and J genes are TRBV6-5 and TRBJ1-6, with 7 bases lining up with TRBD1. Trimming at V came to 5 bases and at J to 7 bases, leaving 2 bases not matched to a gene. The V gene's germline CDR1 is MNHEY and CDR2 SVGAGI. The CDR3 extends over 13 amino acids. The CDR3 DNA follows: TGTGCCAGCAGTCGGACAGGAAATTCACCCCTCCACTTT. Its translation: CASSRTGNSPLHF.

The gene calls are TRBV7-9 and TRBJ2-3; 9 positions match TRBD1. Germline CDR1 SEHNR, CDR2 FQNEAQ (reference sequence). This CDR3 contains 16 residues. V lost 6 bases, J lost 6 bases, and 13 bases stayed unmatched. The CDR3 sequence is CASSPGGTGGADTQYF. CDR3 nucleotides: TGTGCCAGCAGTCCTGGGGGAACAGGGGGCGCGGATACGCAGTATTTT.

This chain joins TRBV15 and TRBJ2-3; 7 nucleotides line up with TRBD1. The V segment lost 0 bases and the J segment 1 base; nucleotides outside the gene matches: 4. Germline CDR1 LNHNV, CDR2 YYDKDF (reference sequence). The CDR3 runs 16 residues. CDR3 sequence (DNA): TGTGCCACCAGCAGAGATACAGGGGTGGGCACAGATACGCAGTATTTT. Encoded protein: CATSRDTGVGTDTQYF.

The V call is TRBV7-9, the J call TRBJ2-3; a possible D gene is TRBD1 (6 bases). Trimming pared 5 bases from V and 4 bases from J, leaving 7 bases between. CDR3 length: 12 amino acids. The V gene's germline CDR1 is SEHNR and CDR2 FQNEAQ (reference sequence). CDR3 loop: CASSAGADTQYF. The DNA of the CDR3 is TGTGCCAGCAGCGCAGGGGCAGATACGCAGTATTTT.

V and J are TRBV2 and TRBJ2-7; no reliable D call. From germline, CDR1 is SNHLY and CDR2 FYNNEI. The length of the CDR3 is 13 residues. V lost 6 bases and J 3 bases, leaving 12 bases between the germline ends. CDR3 sequence reads: CASRRQAFYEQYF. The DNA for the CDR3 is TGTGCCAGCAGGCGCCAAGCATTCTACGAGCAGTACTTC.

The chain uses TRBV30 and TRBJ1-6; a weak D match, TRBD1 (5 bases). This CDR3 is built from 14 residues. Germline CDR1 GTSNPN, CDR2 SVGIG (reference sequence). Trimming removed 1 base from V and 7 bases from J, with 11 bases in between. Here the CDR3 reads CAWSEAGGNSPLHF. The CDR3 DNA sequence: TGTGCCTGGAGTGAGGCTGGGGGGAATTCACCCCTCCACTTT.

This chain uses TRBV19 with TRBJ2-7; D is possibly TRBD2 (6 bases). Germline V gene data show CDR1 as LNHDA and CDR2 as SQIVND (reference sequence). The CDR3 is made up of 16 amino acids. V was shortened by 0 bases and J by 3 bases, with 15 bases between the two germline ends. CDR3 in amino acids: CASSIDWTGANYEQYF. As DNA, the CDR3 is TGTGCCAGTAGTATAGATTGGACGGGAGCCAACTACGAGCAGTACTTC.